The sample holds a few counts of the clone carrying this TCR beta chain. The antigen remains unidentified. The data are from a study of T-cell reconstitution after alpha-beta-depleted transplantation in children. Study results and caveats: The study reportedly traced alpha-beta T cells about two months after transplant to several hundred expanded graft clones. At the one-year point after transplant, T-cell counts and TCRbeta diversity were found to come mostly from T cells that had been newly produced. Day-60 TCRbeta diversity that was high in some patients was derived from surviving recipient T cells and thymic progenitors.

Unique molecular identifiers were incorporated during preparation of the TCRbeta library. TCRdb independently ran MiXCR on the PCR reads; one entry per CDR3 protein. The table has hundreds of thousands of distinct CDR3 sequences, roughly a quarter seen once. Germline CDR1 LNHDA, CDR2 SQIVND (reference sequence). The CDR3 spans 12 residues. Between the trimmed V and J ends, which lost 10 bases and 5 bases, there was a span of 14 bases. Sequencing was performed on PBMCs, mostly from graft donor cells, taken 360 days after TCRalphabeta/CD19-depleted stem cell transplant. The chain has TRBV19 and TRBJ2-5; D remains unclear. The clonotype originates from a female patient aged 2-9 years who had a stem cell transplant for congenital amegakaryocytic thrombocytopenia, so the T cells may come from the graft donor. As DNA, the CDR3 is TGTGCCACCGGAAATGTTTTGGAGACCCAGTACTTC. Protein: CATGNVLETQYF.